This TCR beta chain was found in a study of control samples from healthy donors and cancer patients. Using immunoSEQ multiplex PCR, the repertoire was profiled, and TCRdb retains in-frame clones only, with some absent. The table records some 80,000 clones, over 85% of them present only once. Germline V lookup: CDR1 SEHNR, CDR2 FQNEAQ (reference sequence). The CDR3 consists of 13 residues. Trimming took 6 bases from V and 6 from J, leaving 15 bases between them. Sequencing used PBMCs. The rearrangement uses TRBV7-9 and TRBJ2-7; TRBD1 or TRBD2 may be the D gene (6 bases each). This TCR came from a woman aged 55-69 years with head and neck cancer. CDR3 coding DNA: TGTGCCAGCAGAACAGTAGAGGGGGGCGAGCAGTACTTC. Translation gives CASRTVEGGEQYF. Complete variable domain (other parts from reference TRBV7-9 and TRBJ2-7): DTGVSQNPRHKITKRGQNVTFRCDPISEHNRLYWYRQTLGQGPEFLTYFQNEAQLEKSRLLSDRFSAERPKGSFSTLEIQRTEQGDSAMYLCASRTVEGGEQYFGPGTRLTVT.